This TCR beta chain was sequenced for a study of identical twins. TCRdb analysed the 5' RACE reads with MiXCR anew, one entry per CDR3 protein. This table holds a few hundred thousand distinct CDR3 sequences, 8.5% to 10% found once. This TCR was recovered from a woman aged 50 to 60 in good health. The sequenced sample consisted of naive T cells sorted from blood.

CDR3 nucleotide sequence: TGCAGCGTTGGGGGAGACAACCCCTACGAGCAGTACTTC. This codes for CSVGGDNPYEQYF. The rearrangement uses TRBV29-1 and TRBJ2-7, with D perhaps TRBD2 (5 bases). The V and J ends lost 4 bases and 2 bases respectively, with 12 bases between them. Germline lookup yields CDR1 SQVTM and CDR2 ANQGSEA. This CDR3 is 13 amino acids long.